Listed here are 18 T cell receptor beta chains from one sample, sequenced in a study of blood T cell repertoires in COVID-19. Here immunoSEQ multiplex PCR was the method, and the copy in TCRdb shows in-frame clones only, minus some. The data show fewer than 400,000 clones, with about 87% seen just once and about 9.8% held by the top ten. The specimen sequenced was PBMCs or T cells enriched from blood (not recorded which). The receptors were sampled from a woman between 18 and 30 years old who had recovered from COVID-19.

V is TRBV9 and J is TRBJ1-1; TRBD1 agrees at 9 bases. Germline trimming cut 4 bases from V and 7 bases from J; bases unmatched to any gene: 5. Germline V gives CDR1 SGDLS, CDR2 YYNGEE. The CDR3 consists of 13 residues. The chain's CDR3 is CASSPGTGNEAFF. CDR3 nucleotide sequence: TGTGCCAGCAGCCCCGGGACAGGGAATGAAGCTTTCTTT.

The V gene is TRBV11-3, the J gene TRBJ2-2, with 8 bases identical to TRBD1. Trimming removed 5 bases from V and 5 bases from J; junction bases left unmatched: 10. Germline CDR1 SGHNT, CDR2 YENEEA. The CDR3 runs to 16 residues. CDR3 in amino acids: CASSPSRGRYTGELFF. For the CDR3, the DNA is TGTGCCAGCAGCCCAAGCAGGGGGCGCTATACCGGGGAGCTGTTTTTT.

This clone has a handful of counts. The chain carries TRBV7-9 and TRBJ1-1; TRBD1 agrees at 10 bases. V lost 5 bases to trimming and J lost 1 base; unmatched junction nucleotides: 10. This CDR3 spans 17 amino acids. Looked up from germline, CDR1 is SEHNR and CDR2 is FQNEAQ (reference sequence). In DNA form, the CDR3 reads TGTGCCAGCAGCCCGGCTGACAGGGGGCTGGGGAACACTGAAGCTTTCTTT. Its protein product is CASSPADRGLGNTEAFF. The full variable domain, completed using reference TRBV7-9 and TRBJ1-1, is DTGVSQNPRHKITKRGQNVTFRCDPISEHNRLYWYRQTLGQGPEFLTYFQNEAQLEKSRLLSDRFSAERPKGSFSTLEIQRTEQGDSAMYLCASSPADRGLGNTEAFFGQGTRLTVV.

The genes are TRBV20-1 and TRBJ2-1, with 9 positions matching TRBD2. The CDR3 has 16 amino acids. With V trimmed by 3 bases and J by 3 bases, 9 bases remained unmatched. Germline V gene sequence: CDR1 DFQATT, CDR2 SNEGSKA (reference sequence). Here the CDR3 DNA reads TGCAGTGCTAGTAATCCAGCGGGAGGTCTCTACAATGAGCAGTTCTTC. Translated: CSASNPAGGLYNEQFF.

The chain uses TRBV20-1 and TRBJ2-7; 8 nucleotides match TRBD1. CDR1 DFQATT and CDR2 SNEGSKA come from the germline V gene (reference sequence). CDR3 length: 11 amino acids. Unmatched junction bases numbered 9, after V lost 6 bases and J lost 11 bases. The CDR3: CSALTGDGKYF. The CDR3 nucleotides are TGCAGTGCGCTGACAGGGGATGGGAAGTACTTC.

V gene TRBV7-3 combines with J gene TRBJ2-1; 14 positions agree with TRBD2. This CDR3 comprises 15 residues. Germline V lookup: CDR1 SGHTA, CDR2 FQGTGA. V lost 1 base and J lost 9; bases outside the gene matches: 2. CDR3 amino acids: CASSLSGTSGGEQFF. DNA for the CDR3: TGTGCCAGCAGCTTAAGCGGGACTAGCGGGGGTGAGCAGTTCTTC.

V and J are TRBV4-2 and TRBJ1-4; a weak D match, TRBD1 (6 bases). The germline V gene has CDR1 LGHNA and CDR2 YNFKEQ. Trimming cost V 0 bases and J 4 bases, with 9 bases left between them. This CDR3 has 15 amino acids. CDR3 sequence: CASSQDSGDNEKLFF. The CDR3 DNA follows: TGTGCCAGCAGCCAAGATTCAGGGGATAATGAAAAACTGTTTTTT.

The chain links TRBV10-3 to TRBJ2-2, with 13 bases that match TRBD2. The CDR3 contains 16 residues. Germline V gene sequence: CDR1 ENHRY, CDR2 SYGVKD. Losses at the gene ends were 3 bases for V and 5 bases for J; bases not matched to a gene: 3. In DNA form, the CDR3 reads TGTGCCATCAGTGATGGACTAGCGGGAGAGACCGGGGAGCTGTTTTTT. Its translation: CAISDGLAGETGELFF.

The CDR3 loop reads CASSEAGDGVYEQYF. The CDR3 DNA reads as TGTGCCAGCAGTGAAGCCGGAGACGGGGTCTACGAGCAGTACTTC. The V and J genes are TRBV6-1 and TRBJ2-7, with TRBD2 as a possible D gene (5 bases). The CDR3 has 15 residues. Trimming pared 0 bases from V and 3 bases from J, leaving 12 bases between. Germline loops: CDR1 MNHNS, CDR2 SASEGT.

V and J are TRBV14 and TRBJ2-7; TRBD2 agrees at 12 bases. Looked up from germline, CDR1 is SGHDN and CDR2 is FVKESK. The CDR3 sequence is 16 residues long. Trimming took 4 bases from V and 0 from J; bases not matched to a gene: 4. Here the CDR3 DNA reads TGTGCCAGCAGCCCCTGGACTAGCGGGACCTCCTACGAGCAGTACTTC. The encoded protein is CASSPWTSGTSYEQYF. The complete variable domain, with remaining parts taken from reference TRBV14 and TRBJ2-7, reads EAGVTQFPSHSVIEKGQTVTLRCDPISGHDNLYWYRRVMGKEIKFLLHFVKESKQDESGMPNNRFLAERTGGTYSTLKVQPAELEDSGVYFCASSPWTSGTSYEQYFGPGTRLTVT.

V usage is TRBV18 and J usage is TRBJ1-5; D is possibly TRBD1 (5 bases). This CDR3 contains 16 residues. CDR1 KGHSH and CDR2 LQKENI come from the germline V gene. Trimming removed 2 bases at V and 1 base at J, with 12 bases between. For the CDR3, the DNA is TGTGCCAGCTCACCATGGCAGGGCGGCAGCAATCAGCCCCAGCATTTT. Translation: CASSPWQGGSNQPQHF.

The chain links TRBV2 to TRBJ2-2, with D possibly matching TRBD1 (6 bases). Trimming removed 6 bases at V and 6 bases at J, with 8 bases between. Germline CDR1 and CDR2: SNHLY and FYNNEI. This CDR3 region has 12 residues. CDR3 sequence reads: CASRSGAGELFF. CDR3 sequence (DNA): TGTGCCAGCAGGTCAGGGGCCGGGGAGCTGTTTTTT.

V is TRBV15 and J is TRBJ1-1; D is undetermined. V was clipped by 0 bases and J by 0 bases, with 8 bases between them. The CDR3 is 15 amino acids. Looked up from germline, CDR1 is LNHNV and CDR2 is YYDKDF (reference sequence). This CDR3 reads CATSRDLAVNTEAFF. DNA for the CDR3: TGTGCCACCAGCAGAGACTTGGCTGTGAACACTGAAGCTTTCTTT.

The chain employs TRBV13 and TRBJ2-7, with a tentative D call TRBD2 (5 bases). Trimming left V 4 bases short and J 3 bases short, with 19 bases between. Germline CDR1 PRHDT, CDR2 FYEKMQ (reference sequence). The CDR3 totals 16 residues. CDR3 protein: CASSWALKDGGYEQYF. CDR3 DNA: TGTGCCAGCAGCTGGGCGTTAAAGGACGGAGGCTACGAGCAGTACTTC.

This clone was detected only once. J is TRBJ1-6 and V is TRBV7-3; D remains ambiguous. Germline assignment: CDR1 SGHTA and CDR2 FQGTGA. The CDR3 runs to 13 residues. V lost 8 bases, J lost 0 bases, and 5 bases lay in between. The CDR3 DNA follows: TGTGCCAGCGCGAACTCCTATAATTCACCCCTCCACTTT. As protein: CASANSYNSPLHF.

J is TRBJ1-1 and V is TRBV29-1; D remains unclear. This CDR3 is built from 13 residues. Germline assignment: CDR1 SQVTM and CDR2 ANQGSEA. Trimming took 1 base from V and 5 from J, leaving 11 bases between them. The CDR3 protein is CSVEGPPETEAFF. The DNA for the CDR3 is TGCAGCGTTGAAGGCCCCCCGGAGACTGAAGCTTTCTTT. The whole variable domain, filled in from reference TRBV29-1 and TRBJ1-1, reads SAVISQKPSRDICQRGTSLTIQCQVDSQVTMMFWYRQQPGQSLTLIATANQGSEATYESGFVIDKFPISRPNLTFSTLTVSNMSPEDSSIYLCSVEGPPETEAFFGQGTRLTVV.

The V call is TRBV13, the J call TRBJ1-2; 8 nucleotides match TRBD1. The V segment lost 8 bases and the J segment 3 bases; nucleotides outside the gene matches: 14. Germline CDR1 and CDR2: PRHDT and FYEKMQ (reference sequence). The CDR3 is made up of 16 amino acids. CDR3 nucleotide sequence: TGTGCCAGCGCCATCCGGACAGGGTGGTCATACTATGGCTACACCTTC. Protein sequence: CASAIRTGWSYYGYTF.

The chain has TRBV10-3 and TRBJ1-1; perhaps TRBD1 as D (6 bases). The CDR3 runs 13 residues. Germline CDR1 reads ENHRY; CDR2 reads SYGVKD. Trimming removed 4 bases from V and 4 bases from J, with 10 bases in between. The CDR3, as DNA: TGTGCCATCAGTGGAACAGGGACCACTGAAGCTTTCTTT. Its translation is CAISGTGTTEAFF.